The table lists the clone carrying this T cell receptor (beta chain) with a few counts. The trim removed 7 bases at V and 7 bases at J, leaving 6 bases unmatched. The CDR3 sequence is 12 residues long. Germline assignment: CDR1 SNHLY and CDR2 FYNNEI. Profiled with immunoSEQ multiplex PCR; TCRdb holds only in-frame clones, not every one. The sample records about 290,000 clones, just under 90% being singletons. One Seattle source followed patients from active infection through their disease course. This sample was taken from a study of blood T cell repertoires in COVID-19. Sequenced material: peripheral blood. This TCR came from a woman aged 25 to 39 with COVID-19, enrolled during active disease. The chain combines TRBV2 with TRBJ1-2; 7 bases map to TRBD1. The CDR3 protein is CASKRTGRGYTF. DNA of the CDR3: TGTGCCAGCAAGAGGACAGGACGTGGCTACACCTTC.